The sequence of this T cell receptor beta chain was determined in a study of response to subunit inactivated influenza vaccine. Study-level findings and limits: Only a handful of new T cells, the authors suggested, are recruited with each seasonal influenza vaccination.

This clonotype was seen repeatedly, ten times or more. Its target is not known. TCRdb analysed the RT-PCR reads with MiXCR anew, one entry per CDR3 protein. The sample contains around 760,000 distinct CDR3 sequences, approximately 15% of which appear only once. This clonotype originated in a man aged 45-65 years who received an inactivated influenza vaccine. The specimen comprised PBMCs from blood, sampled around 14 days before vaccination.

DNA for the CDR3: TGCGCCAGCAGCCAAGACCTTCAGCGGGGGCCCTACACAGATACGCAGTATTTT. It is translated as CASSQDLQRGPYTDTQYF. V gene TRBV4-3 combines with J gene TRBJ2-3; the match to TRBD2 covers 8 bases. With V trimmed by 0 bases and J by 2 bases, 10 bases remained unmatched. Germline V gene sequence: CDR1 LGHNA, CDR2 YSLEER. The CDR3 sequence is 18 residues long.